These 7 T cell receptor beta chains originate from one sample sequenced in a study of blood T cells in healthy people across ages. Using a J-beta primer mix together with a sample-barcoded 5' primer, a second PCR was run for about 6 to 12 cycles. TCRdb recomputed calls from the 5' RACE reads with MiXCR, one row per CDR3 protein. The data show 600,000 or so distinct CDR3 sequences, with more than 20% seen just once and around 3.4% held by the top ten. The sample comprised blood. The receptor set was obtained from a man aged 65 to 85 in good health.

This clonotype has only a few counts. Compared with germline, one end of the junction differs, possibly owing to a read error. The genes are TRBV7-8 and TRBJ1-5, with a tentative D call TRBD1 (6 bases). Germline V gene sequence: CDR1 SGHVS, CDR2 FQNEAQ. The CDR3 has 15 residues. The CDR3 nucleotides read TGTGCCTGCAGCCGACGGGGGGGCAGGAATCAGCCCCAGCATTTT. Its translation: CACSRRGGRNQPQHF.

The gene calls are TRBV9 and TRBJ2-5; 10 bases are a match to TRBD2. The better agreement between TRBJ2-7 and the DNA end casts doubt on the J call. Germline V gives CDR1 SGDLS, CDR2 YYNGEE. The CDR3 runs 16 residues. The CDR3 protein is CASSVDGTSETYEQYF. CDR3 coding DNA: TGTGCCAGCAGCGTAGACGGGACTAGCGAAACCTACGAGCAGTACTTC.

This clonotype was detected only a few times. The CDR3 reads CASNRADYGYTF. The DNA of the CDR3 is TGTGCCAGCAATAGGGCCGACTATGGCTACACCTTC. V and J are TRBV12-3 or TRBV12-4 and TRBJ1-2; no definite D call. The CDR3 is 12 amino acids. Between the trimmed V and J ends, which lost 7 bases and 3 bases, there was a span of 9 bases.

The V call is TRBV3-1, the J call TRBJ2-2; no clear D. CDR3 length equals 15 residues. Looked up from germline, CDR1 is LGHDT and CDR2 is YNNKEL (reference sequence). Deletions cut 2 bases from V and 1 base from J, with 8 bases between. CDR3 sequence: CASSQLDGNTGELFF. The CDR3 DNA is TGTGCCAGCAGCCAACTGGACGGGAACACCGGGGAGCTGTTTTTT.

This clonotype was picked up a small number of times. This chain uses TRBV29-1 with TRBJ2-5; no reliable D call. V was trimmed by 6 bases and J by 2 bases, leaving 13 bases between them. Germline CDR1 is SQVTM and CDR2 is ANQGSEA. This CDR3 region has 13 residues. The CDR3 spells CSVEAEIQETQYF. CDR3 coding DNA: TGCAGCGTCGAGGCAGAAATACAAGAGACCCAGTACTTC.

The rearrangement uses TRBV6-1 and TRBJ2-7; 7 nucleotides agree with TRBD1. V shed 7 bases and J 4 bases; nucleotides not matched to a gene: 10. Germline V lookup: CDR1 MNHNS, CDR2 SASEGT. The CDR3 is 14 amino acids. CDR3 nucleotides: TGTGCCAGCAAAGGGGGCTTCTCCAAGTACGAGCAGTACTTC. This codes for CASKGGFSKYEQYF.

This clonotype has just a few counts. This chain joins TRBV24-1 and TRBJ2-7, with TRBD2 matching over 12 bases. Matching the DNA end better, TRBJ2-1 makes the J call doubtful. Germline assignment: CDR1 KGHDR and CDR2 SFDVKD. The CDR3 sequence is 16 residues long. The CDR3 is CATLLSPLAGGYEQFF. DNA for the CDR3: TGTGCCACTCTCCTTAGCCCACTAGCGGGAGGCTATGAGCAGTTCTTC.